The rows below give T cell receptor beta chains drawn from one sample of a study of shared clonotypes between healthy human individuals. Sequencing used immunoSEQ multiplex PCR; TCRdb keeps in-frame clones, though not all of them. The sample yields over 1.4 million clones, over 95% seen once. Material for sequencing was naive CD4+ T cells sorted from blood. The receptors shown here come from a man aged 25 to 45 in good health. The CDR3 runs from the conserved cysteine through the conserved F or W. D genes are given only for firm matches. Clone size is not always given. Where it is, it says once, few, many or a class for expanded clones.

>once|TRBD1|TRBJ2-1|TRBV7-9
TGTGCCAGCAGCGGGACCGGGACAGGGACTGAGCAGTTCTTC
CASSGTGTGTEQFF
>NA|TRBD1|TRBJ2-1|TRBV28
TGTGCCAGCAACCTCTCCGACAGGGCTGGCAATGAGCAGTTCTTC
CASNLSDRAGNEQFF
>NA|TRBD2|TRBJ2-2|TRBV28
TGTGCCAGCAGTATCCTTAGGACTAGCGGGAGTCACACCGGGGAGCTGTTTTTT
CASSILRTSGSHTGELFF
>NA|TRBD1|TRBJ2-5|TRBV10-1
TGCGCCAGCAAACACAACCGGGACAGGGGACAAGAGACCCAGTACTTC
CASKHNRDRGQETQYF
>NA|NA|TRBJ2-3|TRBV14
TGTGCCAGCAGCCGACTAAGACCGGATACAACATATACGCAGTATTTT
CASSRLRPDTTYTQYF
>NA|TRBD1|TRBJ2-1|TRBV10-2
TGCGCCAGCACTCTGACAGGGGGCCTGATCAATGAGCAGTTCTTC
CASTLTGGLINEQFF
>NA|NA|TRBJ1-5|TRBV27
TGTGCCAGCCGGCAACGGCTCAATCAGCCCCAGCATTTT
CASRQRLNQPQHF
>NA|NA|TRBJ2-7|TRBV9
TGTGCCAGCAGCGTAGTAGGCGAAACCCCCTTCAACGACGAGCAGTACTTC
CASSVVGETPFNDEQYF
>NA|NA|TRBJ2-3|TRBV28
TGTGCCAGCAGTTCCGGGTCCCTTTTCGGAACGCAGTATTTT
CASSSGSLFGTQYF
>NA|NA|TRBJ1-3|TRBV7-6
TGTGCCAGCAGCTTATTAGATGGGGGGAGAGGATCAGGAAACACCATATATTTT
CASSLLDGGRGSGNTIYF
>NA|TRBD2|TRBJ2-7|TRBV11-2
TGTGCCAGCAGCGTCGTTTGGGGGGGAGGCGAGCAGTACTTC
CASSVVWGGGEQYF
>NA|TRBD1|TRBJ2-1|TRBV7-6
TGTGCCAGCAGCCCTAATGCTCCGGGACAGCTTGCCTACAATGAGCAGTTCTTC
CASSPNAPGQLAYNEQFF
>NA|TRBD2|TRBJ2-1|TRBV5-1
TGCGCCAGCAGCTTGGTGGGCGGGAGAGGGAATGAGCAGTTCTTC
CASSLVGGRGNEQFF
>NA|NA|TRBJ2-6|TRBV5-1
TGCGCCAGCAGCGAGTCTGACTCTGGGGCCAACGTCCTGACTTTC
CASSESDSGANVLTF
>NA|TRBD1|TRBJ1-2|TRBV2
TGTGCCAGCAGCCACAGGGGACTCAATATCCCTAACTATGGCTACACCTTC
CASSHRGLNIPNYGYTF
>NA|NA|TRBJ2-3|TRBV7-8
TGTGCCAGCAGCTATTGGGGTGTAGGGAGCACAGATACGCAGTATTTT
CASSYWGVGSTDTQYF
>NA|TRBD2|TRBJ2-1|TRBV15
TGTGCCACCAGCAGAGATCCAGGACTAGCGGGTAATGAGCAGTTCTTC
CATSRDPGLAGNEQFF
>NA|TRBD2|TRBJ2-7|TRBV27
TGTGCCAGCAGTCTGTCCGGGGTAGCGGGAGTAGGGAGGGAAGCCTACGAGCAGTACTTC
CASSLSGVAGVGREAYEQYF
>NA|NA|TRBJ1-4|TRBV19
TGTGCCAGTAGCTGGACAACAACTAATGAAAAACTGTTTTTT
CASSWTTTNEKLFF
>NA|NA|TRBJ2-3|TRBV15
TGTGCCACCAGAGGGAGTACTAGCACAGATACGCAGTATTTT
CATRGSTSTDTQYF
>NA|NA|TRBJ2-5|TRBV28
TGTGCCAGCAGTTTGGGGCAGCAAGAGACCCAGTACTTC
CASSLGQQETQYF
>NA|NA|TRBJ2-7|TRBV19
TGTGCCAGTAGTATAGATCACGGGACCTACGAGCAGTACTTC
CASSIDHGTYEQYF